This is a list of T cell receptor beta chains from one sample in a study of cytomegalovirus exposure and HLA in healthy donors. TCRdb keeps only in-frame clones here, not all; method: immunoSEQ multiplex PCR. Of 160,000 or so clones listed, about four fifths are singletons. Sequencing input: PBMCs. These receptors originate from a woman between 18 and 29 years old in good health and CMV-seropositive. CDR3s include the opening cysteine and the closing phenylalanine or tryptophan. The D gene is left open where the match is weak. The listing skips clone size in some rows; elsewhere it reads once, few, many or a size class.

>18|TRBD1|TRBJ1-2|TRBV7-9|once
CSSSLETGRTAGNYGYTF
TGTTCCAGCAGCTTAGAGACAGGGAGAACCGCCGGCAACTATGGCTACACCTTC
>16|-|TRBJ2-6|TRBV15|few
CATSEKQGSGANVLTF
TGTGCCACCAGCGAGAAACAGGGCTCTGGGGCCAACGTCCTGACTTTC
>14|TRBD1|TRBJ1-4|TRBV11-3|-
CASSPQGRHEKLFF
TGTGCCAGCAGCCCACAGGGGAGGCATGAAAAACTGTTTTTT
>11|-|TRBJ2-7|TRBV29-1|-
CSVETRYEQYF
TGCAGCGTTGAAACCAGGTACGAGCAGTACTTC
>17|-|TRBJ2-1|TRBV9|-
CASSPPGGGRSYNEQFF
TGTGCCAGCAGCCCCCCAGGCGGGGGCCGCTCCTACAATGAGCAGTTCTTC
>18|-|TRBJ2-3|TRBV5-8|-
CASSLSWGASGRTDTQYF
TGTGCCAGCAGCTTGAGTTGGGGGGCTAGCGGAAGAACAGATACGCAGTATTTT
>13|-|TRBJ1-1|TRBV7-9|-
CASSFGMNTEAFF
TGTGCCAGCAGCTTCGGGATGAACACTGAAGCTTTCTTT
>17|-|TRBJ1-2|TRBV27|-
CASSLYPGGAGGYGYTF
TGTGCCAGCAGTTTATATCCTGGGGGAGCCGGGGGCTATGGCTACACCTTC
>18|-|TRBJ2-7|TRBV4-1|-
CASSQVFKTGGGPYEQYF
TGCGCCAGCAGCCAAGTATTCAAGACAGGCGGAGGACCCTACGAGCAGTACTTC
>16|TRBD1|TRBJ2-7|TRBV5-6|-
CATGVNGQGNSYEQYF
TGTGCCACAGGGGTCAATGGACAGGGGAACTCCTACGAGCAGTACTTC
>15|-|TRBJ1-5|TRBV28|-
CASSPITTGYKPQHF
TGTGCCAGCAGTCCGATTACGACGGGTTATAAGCCCCAGCATTTT
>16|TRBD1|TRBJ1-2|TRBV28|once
CASSFWGQGDARGYTF
TGTGCCAGCAGTTTTTGGGGACAGGGGGATGCGCGGGGCTACACCTTC
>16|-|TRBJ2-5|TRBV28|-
CASKTRGERVQETQYF
TGTGCCAGCAAAACCAGGGGGGAGAGGGTACAAGAGACCCAGTACTTC
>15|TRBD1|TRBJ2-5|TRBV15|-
CATSRTGQGEKTQYF
TGTGCCACCAGCAGAACCGGACAGGGGGAAAAGACCCAGTACTTC
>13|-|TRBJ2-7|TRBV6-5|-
CASSMTPAYEQYF
TGTGCCAGCAGTATGACACCAGCCTACGAGCAGTACTTC
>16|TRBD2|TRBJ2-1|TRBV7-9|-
CASSLDARGGRNEQFF
TGTGCCAGCAGCTTAGACGCCCGGGGGGGCCGGAATGAGCAGTTCTTC
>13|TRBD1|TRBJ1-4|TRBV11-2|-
CASSARGLEKLFF
TGTGCCAGCAGCGCCAGGGGGCTTGAAAAACTGTTTTTT
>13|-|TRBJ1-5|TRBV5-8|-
CASSPDRNQPQHF
TGTGCCAGCAGCCCCGACAGGAATCAGCCCCAGCATTTT
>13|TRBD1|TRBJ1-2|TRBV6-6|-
CASSRDSIGGYTF
TGTGCCAGCAGTAGGGACAGTATCGGGGGCTACACCTTC
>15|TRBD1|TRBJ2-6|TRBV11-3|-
CASSQTGAGANVLTF
TGTGCCAGCAGCCAAACAGGGGCTGGGGCCAACGTCCTGACTTTC
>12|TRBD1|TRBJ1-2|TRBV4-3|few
CASRQGENGYTF
TGCGCCAGCCGGCAGGGGGAAAATGGCTACACCTTC
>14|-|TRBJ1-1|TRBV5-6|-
CASSFGQGNTEAFF
TGTGCCAGCAGCTTTGGGCAGGGGAACACTGAAGCTTTCTTT
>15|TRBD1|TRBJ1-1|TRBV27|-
CASSPGQGASTEAFF
TGTGCCAGCAGTCCGGGACAGGGGGCTAGCACTGAAGCTTTCTTT
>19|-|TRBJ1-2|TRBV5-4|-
CASSFLSQAQRATNYGYTF
TGTGCCAGCAGCTTTTTGAGCCAGGCCCAGAGGGCTACTAACTATGGCTACACCTTC
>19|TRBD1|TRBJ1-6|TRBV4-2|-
CASSQAPSTGTGLNSPLHF
TGTGCCAGCAGCCAAGCGCCCTCGACCGGGACAGGACTAAATTCACCCCTCCACTTT
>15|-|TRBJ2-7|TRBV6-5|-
CASSETGISSYEQYF
TGTGCCAGCAGCGAGACCGGGATCAGCTCCTACGAGCAGTACTTC
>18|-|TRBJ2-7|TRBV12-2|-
CASRLATSYGADSYEQYF
TGTGCAAGTCGCTTAGCTACCTCTTATGGGGCGGATTCCTACGAGCAGTACTTC
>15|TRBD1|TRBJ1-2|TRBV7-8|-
CASSPRGDSYYGYTF
TGTGCCAGCAGCCCTAGAGGGGACAGCTACTATGGCTACACCTTC
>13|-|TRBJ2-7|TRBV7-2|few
CASSPPWTNEQYF
TGTGCCAGCAGCCCACCTTGGACAAACGAGCAGTACTTC